This TCR beta chain came from a study of T cell responses to AZD1222 COVID-19 vaccine. Regarding the study as a whole: Clonal diversity was possibly underestimated, and the donors were mostly white British, with more females. Baseline antibody screening turned up just five to seven seropositive AZD1222 recipients.

Regarding this clone: Its antigen is unknown.

Produced via immunoSEQ multiplex PCR; TCRdb's table is partial and in-frame only. The repertoire includes approximately 130,000 clones, 85% to 95% of them detected once, and about 0.91% sits in the top ten. Trimming stripped 7 bases from V and 0 bases from J, with 13 bases between. Looked up from germline, CDR1 is GTSNPN and CDR2 is SVGIG (reference sequence). The CDR3 length is 14 residues. The chain uses TRBV30 and TRBJ1-3, with a weak D call TRBD1 (6 bases). The input for sequencing was peripheral blood, taken on day 0 of AZD1222 vaccination. This clonotype was obtained from an adult in good health. The CDR3 DNA reads TGTGCCTCAAAACCGGACAGCTCTGGAAACACCATATATTTT. It encodes CASKPDSSGNTIYF.